This TCR beta chain is from a study of T cell responses to AZD1222 COVID-19 vaccine. Germline CDR1 is LNHNV and CDR2 is YYDKDF (reference sequence). V lost 0 bases to trimming and J lost 5 bases; unmatched junction nucleotides: 11. This CDR3 has 18 amino acids. Findings and caveats of the study: Without day 14 samples, only post-peak T cell repertoires were studied. Spike-specific TCR breadth and depth were elevated following two AZD1222 doses. Targeting of unmutated variant regions was reportedly seen in nearly half of spike-specific TCRs.

Libraries were prepared by immunoSEQ multiplex PCR; TCRdb keeps only in-frame clonotypes and omits some of them. The profile shows fewer than 55,000 clones, roughly 91% of them singletons. To note about this clone: What it recognizes is unknown.

This sample comprised peripheral blood, obtained 28 days after the second AZD1222 dose. The chain employs TRBV15 and TRBJ2-1; 9 nucleotides line up with TRBD2. The receptor's source is an adult who received the AZD1222 COVID-19 vaccine. This chain's CDR3 is CATSRDLRVAGVNNEQFF. The CDR3 region has the DNA TGTGCCACCAGCAGAGATCTCCGGGTAGCGGGGGTAAACAATGAGCAGTTCTTC. Variable domain in full (rest from reference TRBV15 and TRBJ2-1): DAMVIQNPRYQVTQFGKPVTLSCSQTLNHNVMYWYQQKSSQAPKLLFHYYDKDFNNEADTPDNFQSRRPNTSFCFLDIRSPGLGDTAMYLCATSRDLRVAGVNNEQFFGPGTRLTVL.